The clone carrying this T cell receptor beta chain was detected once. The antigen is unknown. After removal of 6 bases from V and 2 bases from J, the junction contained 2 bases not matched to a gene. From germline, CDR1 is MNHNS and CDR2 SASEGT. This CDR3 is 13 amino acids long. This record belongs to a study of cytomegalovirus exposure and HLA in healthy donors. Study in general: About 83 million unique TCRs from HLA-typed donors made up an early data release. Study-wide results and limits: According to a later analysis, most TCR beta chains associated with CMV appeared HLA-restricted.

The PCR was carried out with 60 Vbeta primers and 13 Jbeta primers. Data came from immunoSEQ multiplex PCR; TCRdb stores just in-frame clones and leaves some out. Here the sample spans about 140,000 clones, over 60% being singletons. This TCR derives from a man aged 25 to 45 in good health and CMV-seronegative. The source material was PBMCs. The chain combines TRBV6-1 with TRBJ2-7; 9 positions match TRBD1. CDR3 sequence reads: CASRRTGAYEQYF. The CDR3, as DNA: TGTGCCAGCAGAAGGACAGGGGCCTACGAGCAGTACTTC.